A single sample gave rise to the 17 T cell receptor beta chains below, sequenced in a study of cytomegalovirus exposure and HLA in healthy donors. PCR employed 60 Vbeta and 13 Jbeta primers. Profiling relied on immunoSEQ multiplex PCR, and the TCRdb table lists in-frame clones only, not all of them. This table holds roughly 200,000 clones, around four fifths found once. Sequencing was carried out using PBMCs. Receptor source: a man aged 35 to 55 in good health and CMV-seropositive.

J is TRBJ1-2 and V is TRBV4-1, with D maybe TRBD1 (5 bases). The CDR3 loop spans 17 amino acids. From germline, CDR1 is MGHRA and CDR2 YSYEKL. Trimming removed 0 bases at V and 4 bases at J, with 18 bases between. The CDR3 loop is CASSQDGGGILGYGYTF. The CDR3 DNA reads TGCGCCAGCAGCCAAGATGGGGGGGGAATCCTGGGCTATGGCTACACCTTC.

The chain is built from TRBV7-2 and TRBJ1-6, with 7 bases aligning to TRBD1. J lost 8 bases, V lost 5 bases, and 6 bases had no gene match. Looked up from germline, CDR1 is SGHTA and CDR2 is FQGNSA. There are 14 residues in the CDR3. As DNA, the CDR3 is TGTGCCAGCAGCCTCCGGGACAGACATTCACCCCTCCACTTT. It is translated as CASSLRDRHSPLHF.

The chain recombines TRBV27 with TRBJ1-1; D not certain. This CDR3 is 12 amino acids long. Germline CDR1 reads MNHEY; CDR2 reads SMNVEV (reference sequence). V dropped 4 bases and J dropped 4 bases, with 7 bases sitting between them. CDR3: CASSSPPTEAFF. For the CDR3, the DNA is TGTGCCAGCAGTTCTCCTCCCACTGAAGCTTTCTTT.

V usage is TRBV5-1 and J usage is TRBJ2-2; D perhaps matches TRBD2 (6 bases). V lost 0 bases to trimming and J lost 2 bases, with 14 bases between them. This CDR3 has 17 amino acids. Looked up from germline, CDR1 is SGHRS and CDR2 is YFSETQ. CDR3: CASSLDGTSRNTGELFF. Here the CDR3 DNA reads TGCGCCAGCAGCTTGGATGGCACTAGCAGAAACACCGGGGAGCTGTTTTTT.

CDR3 loop: CASSAAGGGYEQYF. The CDR3 DNA follows: TGTGCCAGTAGTGCCGCAGGGGGCGGGTACGAGCAGTACTTC. J is TRBJ2-7 and V is TRBV19, with 8 bases fitting TRBD1. Looked up from germline, CDR1 is LNHDA and CDR2 is SQIVND (reference sequence). The CDR3 loop spans 14 amino acids. Trimming took 5 bases from V and 4 from J; bases not matched to a gene: 7.

The rearrangement uses TRBV10-3 and TRBJ2-3, with TRBD2 as a possible D gene (5 bases). This CDR3 is built from 16 residues. The ends were cut back, 2 bases at V and 1 base at J, with 13 bases in the middle. Germline values: CDR1 ENHRY, CDR2 SYGVKD. DNA for the CDR3: TGTGCCATCAGTGAGGGATTGGACTCTGGCACAGATACGCAGTATTTT. Its translation: CAISEGLDSGTDTQYF.

The chain has TRBV5-1 and TRBJ2-7, with D possibly matching TRBD1 (5 bases). V lost 3 bases, J lost 2 bases, and 12 bases lay in between. Germline loops: CDR1 SGHRS, CDR2 YFSETQ. The CDR3 runs 14 residues. CDR3 protein: CASSWTLSPYEQYF. DNA for the CDR3: TGCGCCAGCAGCTGGACACTCTCTCCCTACGAGCAGTACTTC. Using reference TRBV5-1 and TRBJ2-7 for the parts outside the CDR3, the full variable domain is KAGVTQTPRYLIKTRGQQVTLSCSPISGHRSVSWYQQTPGQGLQFLFEYFSETQRNKGNFPGRFSGRQFSNSRSEMNVSTLELGDSALYLCASSWTLSPYEQYFGPGTRLTVT.

The CDR3 DNA sequence: TGTGCCAGCAGCCCTCGTGGTAGCGGGAGGTCCCTCTTGAACACCGGGGAGCTGTTTTTT. This gives the protein CASSPRGSGRSLLNTGELFF. The J gene is TRBJ2-2, the V gene TRBV5-8, with 10 bases lining up with TRBD2. This CDR3 region has 20 residues. The ends lost 4 bases at V and 1 base at J; junction bases unmatched: 16. Germline V CDR1 and CDR2: SGHTS, YDEGEE. Together with reference TRBV5-8 and TRBJ2-2, the CDR3 gives the full variable domain: EAGVTQSPTHLIKTRGQQATLRCSPISGHTSVYWYQQALGLGLQFLLWYDEGEERNRGNFPPRFSGRQFPNYSSELNVNALELEDSALYLCASSPRGSGRSLLNTGELFFGEGSRLTVL.

This clone was counted once. CDR3 in DNA: TGTGCCTGGAGTAGCGGGCGGGAACAGCCCCAGCATTTT. Translating gives CAWSSGREQPQHF. The rearrangement links TRBV30 to TRBJ1-5; D unresolved. CDR1 and CDR2 (germline): GTSNPN, SVGIG (reference sequence). The CDR3 is 13 residues long. The ends were cut back, 2 bases at V and 7 bases at J, with 12 bases in the middle.

The chain links TRBV4-1 to TRBJ2-7, with D perhaps matching TRBD2 (6 bases). The ends were cut back, 4 bases at V and 1 base at J, with 20 bases in the middle. Germline CDR1 reads MGHRA; CDR2 reads YSYEKL. The CDR3 is made up of 17 amino acids. The CDR3 region has the DNA TGCGCCAGCAGCCCCCCGGGAGACGGGAAGGGGTCCTACGAGCAGTACTTC. Translated: CASSPPGDGKGSYEQYF.

The chain links TRBV10-3 to TRBJ2-6; perhaps TRBD1 as D (6 bases). Germline CDR1 ENHRY, CDR2 SYGVKD. The V end was cut by 6 bases, the J end by 1 base, with 19 bases between. The CDR3 spans 18 residues. CDR3 nucleotides: TGTGCCATCAGCGCCGGGACACCGGCTAATTCTGGGGCCAACGTCCTGACTTTC. As protein: CAISAGTPANSGANVLTF.

The gene calls are TRBV9 and TRBJ2-2; TRBD1 is a possible D gene (5 bases). The CDR3 is 14 residues long. Germline CDR1 reads SGDLS; CDR2 reads YYNGEE. Trimming took off 1 base at V and 8 bases at J, with 12 bases between the two ends. The CDR3 reads CASSVSGIRGELFF. As DNA, the CDR3 is TGTGCCAGCAGCGTATCAGGGATCAGGGGGGAGCTGTTTTTT.

Only a few counts were recorded for this clone. The chain uses TRBV29-1 and TRBJ2-2; TRBD1 aligns across 9 bases. In germline, CDR1 is SQVTM, CDR2 ANQGSEA. CDR3 length equals 15 residues. After removal of 3 bases from V and 5 bases from J, the junction contained 7 bases not matched to a gene. For the CDR3, the DNA is TGCAGCGTTGATACAGGGGGCTCTATTACCGGGGAGCTGTTTTTT. Translating it yields CSVDTGGSITGELFF.

This clone occurred a few times. The chain couples TRBV4-1 to TRBJ2-7; weak D call: TRBD2 (6 bases). This CDR3 has 14 residues. V shed 3 bases and J shed 2 bases, with 11 bases lying between them. CDR1 is MGHRA and CDR2 is YSYEKL in the germline V gene. The CDR3: CASSQQGLAYEQYF. Written as DNA, the CDR3 is TGCGCCAGCAGCCAGCAGGGACTCGCCTACGAGCAGTACTTC.

V gene TRBV28 combines with J gene TRBJ1-5, with D possibly matching TRBD1 (6 bases). V was trimmed by 3 bases and J by 5 bases, leaving 11 bases between them. The CDR3 covers 14 residues. CDR1 is MDHEN, CDR2 SYDVKM, per germline. CDR3 bases: TGTGCCAGCAGTTTCTGGGACATCGATCAGCCCCAGCATTTT. The encoded protein is CASSFWDIDQPQHF.

This clone appeared a single time. The chain is built from TRBV2 and TRBJ1-2; D might be TRBD1 (5 bases). The CDR3 has 14 amino acids. V lost 6 bases to trimming and J lost 7 bases, with 18 bases between them. The germline CDR1 and CDR2 sequences are SNHLY and FYNNEI. CDR3 sequence (DNA): TGTGCCAGCAGGGAGGGTCGGGGGAGTGCTGGCTACACCTTC. Translation: CASREGRGSAGYTF.

This clone was recorded once. The chain uses TRBV2 and TRBJ1-5; no firm D call. The CDR3 length is 16 residues. V gave up 6 bases and J gave up 2 bases, with 17 bases separating them. Germline lookup yields CDR1 SNHLY and CDR2 FYNNEI. Here the CDR3 reads CASSPYRSGGNQPQHF. The CDR3, as DNA: TGTGCCAGCAGCCCCTACCGAAGCGGGGGCAATCAGCCCCAGCATTTT.